The T cell receptor beta chain described here comes from a study of T-cell reconstitution after alpha-beta-depleted transplantation in children. The CDR3 is 16 amino acids. Germline loops: CDR1 SEHNR, CDR2 FQNEAQ (reference sequence). Germline trimming cut 4 bases from V and 7 bases from J; bases unmatched to any gene: 11. Preparation of the TCRbeta library involved a method that used unique molecular identifiers. TCRdb re-called the PCR reads with MiXCR, one entry per CDR3 protein. The table shows a few hundred thousand distinct CDR3 sequences, with approximately 12% occurring only once. This clonotype was recorded a few times.

Sequenced material: PBMCs from the stem cell graft donor, taken from the stem cell graft. This chain joins TRBV7-9 and TRBJ2-2, with 8 positions matching TRBD2. This receptor was identified in a human donor who donated a stem cell graft to a child with combined immunodeficiency. CDR3 region: CASSYQREIWDGELFF. Written as DNA, the CDR3 is TGTGCCAGCAGCTACCAGCGGGAGATTTGGGACGGGGAGCTGTTTTTT. Filled out from reference TRBV7-9 and TRBJ2-2, the complete variable domain reads DTGVSQNPRHKITKRGQNVTFRCDPISEHNRLYWYRQTLGQGPEFLTYFQNEAQLEKSRLLSDRFSAERPKGSFSTLEIQRTEQGDSAMYLCASSYQREIWDGELFFGEGSRLTVL.